This T cell receptor (beta chain) was documented in a study of cytomegalovirus exposure and HLA in healthy donors. Study summary: There were around 100 million unique TCR beta sequences, drawn from 150 million to 200 million T cells, in an earlier analysis. Regarding the study as a whole: Immune exposure data for these donors was limited to CMV serostatus. An analysis that was carried out later associated 15,000 to 20,000 TCR beta sequences with HLA alleles at 0.05 false discovery rate. It emerged from a later analysis that several of the most significant clusters appeared to be linked to common viral pathogens.

As to this clone: Antigen: not known.

It was with 60 Vbeta and 13 Jbeta primers that the PCR ran. TCRdb keeps only in-frame clones here, not all; method: immunoSEQ multiplex PCR. The table lists 95,000 or so clones, just under 70% of them singletons. Germline lookup yields CDR1 SGHRS and CDR2 YFSETQ. Trimming cost V 0 bases and J 8 bases, with 17 bases left between them. This CDR3 is 15 amino acids long. The source of this sequence is a woman aged 45-60 years in good health and CMV-seropositive. This chain joins TRBV5-1 and TRBJ1-2; D is ambiguous. Source material: PBMCs. In DNA, the CDR3 is TGCGCCAGCAGCTTGGTAGCAGCGGATGAGTCAGGCTACACCTTC. Amino acids: CASSLVAADESGYTF.